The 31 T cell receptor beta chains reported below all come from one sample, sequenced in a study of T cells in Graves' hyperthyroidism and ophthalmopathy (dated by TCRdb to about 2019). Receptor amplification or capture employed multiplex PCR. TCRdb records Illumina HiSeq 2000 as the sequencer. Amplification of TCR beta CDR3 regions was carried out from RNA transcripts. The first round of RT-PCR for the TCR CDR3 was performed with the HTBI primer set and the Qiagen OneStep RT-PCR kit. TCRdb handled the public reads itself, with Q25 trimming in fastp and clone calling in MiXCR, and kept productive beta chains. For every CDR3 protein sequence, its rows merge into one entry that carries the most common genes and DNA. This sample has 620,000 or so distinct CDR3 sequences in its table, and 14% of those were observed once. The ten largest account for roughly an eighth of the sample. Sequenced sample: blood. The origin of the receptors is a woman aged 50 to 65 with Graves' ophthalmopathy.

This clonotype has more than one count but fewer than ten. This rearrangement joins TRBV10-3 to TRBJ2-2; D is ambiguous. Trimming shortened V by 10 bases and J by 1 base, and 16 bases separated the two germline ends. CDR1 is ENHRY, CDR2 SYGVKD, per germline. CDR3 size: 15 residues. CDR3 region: CATTYRGLNTGELFF. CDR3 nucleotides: TGTGCCACGACCTACCGAGGATTGAACACCGGGGAGCTGTTTTTT.

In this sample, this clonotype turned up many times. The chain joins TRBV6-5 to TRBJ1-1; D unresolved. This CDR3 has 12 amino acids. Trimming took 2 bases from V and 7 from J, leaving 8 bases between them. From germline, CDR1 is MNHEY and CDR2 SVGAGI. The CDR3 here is CASSYQGYEAFF. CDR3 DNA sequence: TGTGCCAGCAGTTACCAAGGGTATGAAGCTTTCTTT.

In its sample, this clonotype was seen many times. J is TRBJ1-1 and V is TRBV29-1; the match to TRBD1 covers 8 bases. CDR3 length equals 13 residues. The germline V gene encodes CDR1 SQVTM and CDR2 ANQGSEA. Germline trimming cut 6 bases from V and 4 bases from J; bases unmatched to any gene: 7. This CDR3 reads CSVSRGLGTEAFF. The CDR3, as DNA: TGCAGCGTAAGCAGGGGGCTTGGCACTGAAGCTTTCTTT.

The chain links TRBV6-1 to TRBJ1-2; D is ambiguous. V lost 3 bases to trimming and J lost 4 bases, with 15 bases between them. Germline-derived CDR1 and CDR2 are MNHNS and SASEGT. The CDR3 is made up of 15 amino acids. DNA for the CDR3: TGTGCCAGCAGTGAGGCCCCTACCGTTCTCTATGGCTACACCTTC. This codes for CASSEAPTVLYGYTF.

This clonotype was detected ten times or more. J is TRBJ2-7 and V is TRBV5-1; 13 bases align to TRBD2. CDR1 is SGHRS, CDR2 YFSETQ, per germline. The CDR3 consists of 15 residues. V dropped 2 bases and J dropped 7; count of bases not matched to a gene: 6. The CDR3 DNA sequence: TGCGCCAGCAGCTTTGGGACTAGCGGGATGCGGGAGCAGTACTTC. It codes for CASSFGTSGMREQYF.

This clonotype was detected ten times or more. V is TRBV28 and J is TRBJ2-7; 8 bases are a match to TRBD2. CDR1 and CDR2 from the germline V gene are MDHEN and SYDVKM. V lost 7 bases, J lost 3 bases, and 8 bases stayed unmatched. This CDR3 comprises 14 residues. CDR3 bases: TGTGCCAGCACCCGCGGGACTAGTAGCTACGAGCAGTACTTC. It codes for CASTRGTSSYEQYF.

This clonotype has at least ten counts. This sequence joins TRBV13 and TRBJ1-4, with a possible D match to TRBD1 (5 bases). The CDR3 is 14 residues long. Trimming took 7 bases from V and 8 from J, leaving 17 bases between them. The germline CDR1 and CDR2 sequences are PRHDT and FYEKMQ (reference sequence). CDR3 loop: CASTSGRVVEKLFF. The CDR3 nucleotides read TGTGCCAGCACAAGCGGCAGGGTTGTCGAAAAACTGTTTTTT.

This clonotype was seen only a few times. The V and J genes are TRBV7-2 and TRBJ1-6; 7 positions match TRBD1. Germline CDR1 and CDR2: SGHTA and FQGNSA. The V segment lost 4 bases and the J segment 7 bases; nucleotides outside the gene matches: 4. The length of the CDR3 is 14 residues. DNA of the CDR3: TGTGCCAGCAGCTGGGGCAGGGGGAATTCACCCCTCCACTTT. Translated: CASSWGRGNSPLHF.

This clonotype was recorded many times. CDR3 coding DNA: TGTGCCAGCAGTAAGGCTGAGGGACAGGGGGGACAGCCCCAGCATTTT. This encodes CASSKAEGQGGQPQHF. The J gene is TRBJ1-5, the V gene TRBV28; 11 bases agree with TRBD1. In germline, CDR1 is MDHEN, CDR2 SYDVKM. V lost 5 bases and J lost 7; bases outside the gene matches: 10. CDR3 length: 16 residues.

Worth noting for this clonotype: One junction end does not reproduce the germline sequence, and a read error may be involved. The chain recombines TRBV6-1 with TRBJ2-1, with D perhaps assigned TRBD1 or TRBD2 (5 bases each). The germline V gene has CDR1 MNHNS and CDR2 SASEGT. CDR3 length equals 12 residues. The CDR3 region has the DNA TGTGCCAGCAGGCCCTGGGACGGGCGGCAGATCTTC. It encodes CASRPWDGRQIF.

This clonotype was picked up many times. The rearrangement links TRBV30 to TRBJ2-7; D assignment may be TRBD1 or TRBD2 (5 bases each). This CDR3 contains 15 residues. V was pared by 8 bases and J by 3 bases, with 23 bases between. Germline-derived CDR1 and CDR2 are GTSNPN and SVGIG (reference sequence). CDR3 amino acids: CARDGPRGAIYEQYF. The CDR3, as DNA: TGTGCCCGGGATGGCCCTCGGGGCGCAATCTACGAGCAGTACTTC.

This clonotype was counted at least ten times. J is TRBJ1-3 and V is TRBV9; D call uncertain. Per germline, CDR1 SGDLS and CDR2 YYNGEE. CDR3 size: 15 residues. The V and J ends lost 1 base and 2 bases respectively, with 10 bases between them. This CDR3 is CASSVSGKPGNTIYF. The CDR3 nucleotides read TGTGCCAGCAGCGTATCCGGGAAGCCTGGAAACACCATATATTTT.

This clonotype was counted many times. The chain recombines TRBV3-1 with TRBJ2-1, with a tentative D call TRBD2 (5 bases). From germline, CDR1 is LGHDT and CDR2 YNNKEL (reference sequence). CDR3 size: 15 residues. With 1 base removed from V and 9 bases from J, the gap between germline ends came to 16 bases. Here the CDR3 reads CASSQGPTPGFEQFF. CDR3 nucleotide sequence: TGTGCCAGCAGCCAAGGTCCCACTCCGGGGTTTGAGCAGTTCTTC.

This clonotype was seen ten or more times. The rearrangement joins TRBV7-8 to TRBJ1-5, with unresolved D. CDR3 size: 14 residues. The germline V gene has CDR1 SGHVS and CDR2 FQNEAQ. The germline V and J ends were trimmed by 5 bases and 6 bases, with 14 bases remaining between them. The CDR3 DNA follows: TGTGCCAGCAGCCCGGCCAGACACACTCAGCCCCAGCATTTT. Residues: CASSPARHTQPQHF. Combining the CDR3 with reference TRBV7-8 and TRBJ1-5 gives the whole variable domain GAGVSQSPRYKVAKRGQDVALRCDPISGHVSLFWYQQALGQGPEFLTYFQNEAQLDKSGLPSDRFFAERPEGSVSTLKIQRTQQEDSAVYLCASSPARHTQPQHFGDGTRLSIL.

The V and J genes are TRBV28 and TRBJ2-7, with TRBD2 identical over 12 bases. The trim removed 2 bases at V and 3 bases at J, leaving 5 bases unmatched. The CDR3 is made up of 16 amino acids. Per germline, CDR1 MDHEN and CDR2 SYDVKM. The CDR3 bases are TGTGCCAGCAGTTTAGGTCGACTAGCGGGAGTCTACGAGCAGTACTTC. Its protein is CASSLGRLAGVYEQYF.

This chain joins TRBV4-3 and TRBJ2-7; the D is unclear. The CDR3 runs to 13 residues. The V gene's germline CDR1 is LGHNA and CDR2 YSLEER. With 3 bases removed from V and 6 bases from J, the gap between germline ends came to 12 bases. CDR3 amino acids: CASSQQSGVEQYF. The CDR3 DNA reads TGCGCCAGCAGCCAGCAATCCGGAGTCGAGCAGTACTTC.

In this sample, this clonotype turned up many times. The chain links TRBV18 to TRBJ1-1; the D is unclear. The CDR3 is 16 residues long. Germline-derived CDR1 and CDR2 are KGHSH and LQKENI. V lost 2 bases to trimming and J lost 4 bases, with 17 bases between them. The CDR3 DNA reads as TGTGCCAGCTCACCATTAGAGGGAAGTTGGTCCACTGAAGCTTTCTTT. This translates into CASSPLEGSWSTEAFF.

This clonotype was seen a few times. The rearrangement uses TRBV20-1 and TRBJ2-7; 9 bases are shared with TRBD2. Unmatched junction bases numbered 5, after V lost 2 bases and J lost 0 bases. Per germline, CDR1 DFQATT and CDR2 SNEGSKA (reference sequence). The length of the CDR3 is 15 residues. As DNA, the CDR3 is TGCAGTGCTAGAACGATAGCGGGAGACTCCTACGAGCAGTACTTC. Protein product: CSARTIAGDSYEQYF.

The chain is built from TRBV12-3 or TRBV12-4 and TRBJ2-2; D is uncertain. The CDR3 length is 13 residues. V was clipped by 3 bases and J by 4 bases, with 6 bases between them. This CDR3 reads CASSFEATGELFF. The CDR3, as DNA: TGTGCCAGCAGTTTCGAGGCCACCGGGGAGCTGTTTTTT.

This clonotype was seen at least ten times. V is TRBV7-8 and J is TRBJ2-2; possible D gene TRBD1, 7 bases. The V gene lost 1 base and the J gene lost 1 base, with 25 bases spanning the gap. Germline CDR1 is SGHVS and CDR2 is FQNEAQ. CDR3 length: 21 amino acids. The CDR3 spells CASSLVGGPGSSAVNTGELFF. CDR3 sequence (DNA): TGTGCCAGCAGCTTAGTAGGGGGCCCAGGGTCTAGCGCCGTGAACACCGGGGAGCTGTTTTTT.

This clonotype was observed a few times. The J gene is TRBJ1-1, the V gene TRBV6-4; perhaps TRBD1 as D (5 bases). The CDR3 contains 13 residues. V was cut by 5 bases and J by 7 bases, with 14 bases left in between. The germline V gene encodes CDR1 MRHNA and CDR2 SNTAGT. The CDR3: CASSRSEGLEAFF. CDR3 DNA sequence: TGTGCCAGCAGTAGGTCGGAGGGGCTTGAAGCTTTCTTT.

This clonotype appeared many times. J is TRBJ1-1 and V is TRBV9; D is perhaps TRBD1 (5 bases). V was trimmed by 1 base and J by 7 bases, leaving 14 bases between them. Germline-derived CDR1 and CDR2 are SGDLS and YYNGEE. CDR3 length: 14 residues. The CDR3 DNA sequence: TGTGCCAGCAGCGTAAGTTCGTCGACAGTTGAAGCTTTCTTT. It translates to CASSVSSSTVEAFF.

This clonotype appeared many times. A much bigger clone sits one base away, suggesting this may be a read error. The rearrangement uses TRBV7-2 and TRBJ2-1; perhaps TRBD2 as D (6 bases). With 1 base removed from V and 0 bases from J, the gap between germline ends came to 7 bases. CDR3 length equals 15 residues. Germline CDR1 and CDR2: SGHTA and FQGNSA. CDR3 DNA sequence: TGTGCCAGCAGCTTAGGGGACTTCTCCTACAATGAGCAGTTCTTC. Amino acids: CASSLGDFSYNEQFF.

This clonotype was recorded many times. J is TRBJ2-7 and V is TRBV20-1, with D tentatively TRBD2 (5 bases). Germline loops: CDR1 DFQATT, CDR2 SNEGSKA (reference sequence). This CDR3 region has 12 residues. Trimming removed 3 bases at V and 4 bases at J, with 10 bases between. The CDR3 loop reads CSASRDIYEQYF. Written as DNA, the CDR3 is TGCAGTGCTAGCCGGGATATTTACGAGCAGTACTTC.

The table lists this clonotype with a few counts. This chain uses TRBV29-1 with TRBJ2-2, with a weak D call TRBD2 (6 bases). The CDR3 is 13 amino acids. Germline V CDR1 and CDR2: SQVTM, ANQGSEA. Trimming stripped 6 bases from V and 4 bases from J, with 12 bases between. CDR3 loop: CSVLGGGTGELFF. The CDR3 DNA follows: TGCAGCGTCCTGGGGGGAGGCACCGGGGAGCTGTTTTTT.

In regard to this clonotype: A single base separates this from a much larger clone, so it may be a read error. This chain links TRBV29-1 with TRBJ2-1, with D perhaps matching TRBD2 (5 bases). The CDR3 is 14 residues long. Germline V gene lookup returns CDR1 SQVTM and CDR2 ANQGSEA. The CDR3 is CSVAGWSSYDEQFF. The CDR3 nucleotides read TGCAGCGTTGCGGGGTGGTCCTCCTACGATGAGCAGTTCTTC.

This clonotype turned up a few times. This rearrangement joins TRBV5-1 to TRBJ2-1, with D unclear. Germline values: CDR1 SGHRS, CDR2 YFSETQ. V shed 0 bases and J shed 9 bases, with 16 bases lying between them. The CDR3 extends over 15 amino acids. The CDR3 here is CASSLVVGIDPEQFF. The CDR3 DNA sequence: TGCGCCAGCAGCTTGGTCGTGGGAATCGACCCTGAGCAGTTCTTC.

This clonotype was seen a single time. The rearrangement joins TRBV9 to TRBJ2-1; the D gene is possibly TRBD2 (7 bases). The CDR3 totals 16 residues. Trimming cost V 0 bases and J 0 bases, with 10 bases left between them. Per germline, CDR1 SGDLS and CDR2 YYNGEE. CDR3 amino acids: CASSVARGASYNEQFF. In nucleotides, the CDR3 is TGTGCCAGCAGCGTAGCTCGGGGGGCCTCCTACAATGAGCAGTTCTTC.

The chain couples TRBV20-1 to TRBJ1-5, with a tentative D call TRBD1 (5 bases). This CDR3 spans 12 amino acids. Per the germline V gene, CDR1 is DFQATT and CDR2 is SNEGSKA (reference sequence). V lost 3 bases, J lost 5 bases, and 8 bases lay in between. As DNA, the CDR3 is TGCAGTGCTAGTGTCAGGGATCAGCCCCAGCATTTT. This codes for CSASVRDQPQHF.

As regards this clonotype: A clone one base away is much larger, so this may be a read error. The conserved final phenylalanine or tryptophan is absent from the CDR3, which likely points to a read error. CDR3 sequence reads: CASSQALISYEQYL. The DNA for the CDR3 is TGTGCCAGCAGCCAGGCTCTTATCTCCTACGAGCAGTACCTC. The chain recombines TRBV3-1 with TRBJ2-7; D unclear. Germline values: CDR1 LGHDT, CDR2 YNNKEL (reference sequence). CDR3 length equals 14 residues. Deletions cut 3 bases from V and 0 bases from J, with 9 bases between.

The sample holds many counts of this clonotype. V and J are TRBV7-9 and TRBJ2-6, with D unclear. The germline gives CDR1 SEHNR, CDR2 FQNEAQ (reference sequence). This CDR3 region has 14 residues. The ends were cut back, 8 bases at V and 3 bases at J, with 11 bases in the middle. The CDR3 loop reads CASDNDVGANVLTF. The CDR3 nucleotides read TGTGCCAGCGACAATGATGTTGGGGCCAACGTCCTGACTTTC.